The rows below give T cell receptor beta chains drawn from one sample of a study of blood T cell repertoires in COVID-19. The method was immunoSEQ multiplex PCR; TCRdb's version includes in-frame clones alone and lacks a portion of them. This table has approximately 80,000 clones, almost 85% appearing once. The sample was peripheral blood. The receptors were sampled from a man aged 55 to 69 with acute or convalescent COVID-19. CDR3s include the opening cysteine and the closing phenylalanine or tryptophan. The D gene is left open where the match is weak. Some rows mark clone size as missing; the rest say once, few, many or name a class of expanded clone.

D	size	V	J	CDR3	DNA
.	.	TRBV6-1	TRBJ2-1	CASSDNTGSGEQFF	TGTGCCAGCAGTGACAATACAGGGTCAGGCGAGCAGTTCTTC
TRBD1	.	TRBV7-9	TRBJ1-2	CASSLSRTGRDYGYTF	TGTGCCAGCAGCTTATCCCGGACAGGGAGAGACTATGGCTACACCTTC
TRBD1	.	TRBV19	TRBJ1-2	CASSTRGQVLEGYTF	TGTGCCAGTAGTACCCGCGGACAGGTCCTGGAAGGCTACACCTTC
.	.	TRBV24-1	TRBJ2-2	CATRGNTGELFF	TGTGCCACCCGGGGAAACACCGGGGAGCTGTTTTTT
.	.	TRBV9	TRBJ1-2	CASSVVAGRGYTF	TGTGCCAGCAGCGTAGTCGCAGGCAGAGGCTACACCTTC
TRBD2	.	TRBV10-3	TRBJ2-2	CAISETLAGSEAGELFF	TGTGCCATCAGTGAGACACTAGCGGGGTCTGAAGCCGGGGAGCTGTTTTTT
TRBD1	.	TRBV6-5	TRBJ2-3	CASRSHRDRHDTQYF	TGTGCCAGCAGATCCCACCGGGACAGGCACGATACGCAGTATTTT
.	few	TRBV19	TRBJ2-5	CASSKTWRETQYF	TGTGCCAGTAGTAAGACCTGGAGGGAGACCCAGTACTTC
.	.	TRBV6-5	TRBJ1-5	CASRPGGPPNQPQHF	TGTGCCAGCAGACCGGGGGGACCACCCAATCAGCCCCAGCATTTT
.	.	TRBV2	TRBJ2-7	CASSDILPSTGREQYF	TGTGCCAGCAGTGATATACTTCCCTCTACCGGTCGCGAGCAGTACTTC
TRBD1	.	TRBV2	TRBJ1-5	CASKQGSGTQPQHF	TGTGCCAGTAAACAGGGGAGCGGTACCCAGCCCCAGCATTTT
TRBD1	once	TRBV5-6	TRBJ1-3	CASSPVQGAQGNTIYF	TGTGCCAGCAGCCCCGTTCAGGGGGCGCAGGGAAACACCATATATTTT
.	.	TRBV28	TRBJ2-7	CACLRGRWGSSYEQYF	TGTGCCTGTCTCAGGGGACGGTGGGGAAGCTCCTACGAGCAGTACTTC
TRBD1	.	TRBV2	TRBJ2-1	CASHGQANEQFF	TGTGCCAGCCACGGACAGGCAAATGAGCAGTTCTTC
TRBD1	.	TRBV6-1	TRBJ2-5	CASSEEGGAQGATQYF	TGTGCCAGCAGTGAAGAGGGCGGGGCTCAGGGGGCGACCCAGTACTTC
TRBD2	.	TRBV10-3	TRBJ2-2	CAIRGTSSTGELFF	TGTGCCATCAGGGGGACTAGCAGCACCGGGGAGCTGTTTTTT
.	once	TRBV7-2	TRBJ1-5	CASSLGGGNNQPQHF	TGTGCCAGCAGCTTAGGGGGGGGGAATAATCAGCCCCAGCATTTT
TRBD2	.	TRBV7-2	TRBJ2-3	CASNHGETSEYF	TGTGCCAGCAACCACGGGGAGACTAGCGAGTATTTT
TRBD2	.	TRBV7-3	TRBJ2-3	CASSLTGGGDTQYF	TGTGCCAGCAGCTTAACGGGCGGGGGAGATACGCAGTATTTT
TRBD1	.	TRBV2	TRBJ1-5	CASTIGQGENQPQHF	TGTGCCAGCACCATAGGACAGGGGGAAAATCAGCCCCAGCATTTT
TRBD1	.	TRBV5-6	TRBJ1-2	CASSITGVEGGYTF	TGTGCCAGCAGCATCACAGGGGTCGAGGGGGGCTACACCTTC
TRBD1	.	TRBV24-1	TRBJ1-1	CATSENPGQEGAFF	TGTGCCACCAGTGAGAATCCGGGACAGGAGGGAGCTTTCTTT
TRBD1	once	TRBV7-2	TRBJ1-3	CASSLRQGAAGNTIYF	TGTGCCAGCAGCCTGCGACAGGGGGCCGCTGGAAACACCATATATTTT
TRBD2	.	TRBV4-1	TRBJ2-1	CASSQDRRTSGGLYNEQFF	TGCGCCAGCAGCCAAGATCGACGGACTAGCGGGGGGCTTTACAATGAGCAGTTCTTC
TRBD2	.	TRBV19	TRBJ2-5	CASSIAGGHETQYF	TGTGCCAGTAGTATAGCGGGGGGGCATGAGACCCAGTACTTC